The source of this T cell receptor (beta chain) is a study of patients and donors after allogeneic stem cell transplantation. The germline V and J ends were trimmed by 1 base and 3 bases, with 11 bases remaining between them. Germline V lookup: CDR1 LGHNA, CDR2 YSLEER. CDR3 size: 15 residues. TCRdb redid the calling of the RT-PCR reads with MiXCR, one entry per CDR3 protein. Here the sample spans fewer than 180,000 distinct CDR3 sequences, about 40% being singletons. The chain couples TRBV4-3 to TRBJ2-3; the D is unclear. The TCR comes from a human donor who was either an allogeneic HSCT recipient or a stem cell or donor lymphocyte infusion donor (not recorded which). It is not recorded whose cells these are; they may come from a transplant donor. The sample was blood, either unsorted or a sorted T cell fraction (not recorded which). The CDR3 sequence: CASSQAGGWTDTQYF. DNA for the CDR3: TGCGCCAGCAGCCAAGCCGGCGGATGGACAGATACGCAGTATTTT.